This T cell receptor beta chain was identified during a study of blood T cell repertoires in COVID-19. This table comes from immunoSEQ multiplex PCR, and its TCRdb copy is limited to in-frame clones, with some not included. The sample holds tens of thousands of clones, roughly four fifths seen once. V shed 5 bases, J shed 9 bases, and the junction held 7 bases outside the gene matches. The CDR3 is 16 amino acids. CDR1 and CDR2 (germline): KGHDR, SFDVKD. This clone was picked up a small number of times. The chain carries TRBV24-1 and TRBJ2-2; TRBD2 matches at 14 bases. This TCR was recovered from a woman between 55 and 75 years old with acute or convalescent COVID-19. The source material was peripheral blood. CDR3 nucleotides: TGTGCCACCAGTGGAGTGGGACTAGCGGGGGCCAGGGAGCTGTTTTTT. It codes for CATSGVGLAGARELFF.